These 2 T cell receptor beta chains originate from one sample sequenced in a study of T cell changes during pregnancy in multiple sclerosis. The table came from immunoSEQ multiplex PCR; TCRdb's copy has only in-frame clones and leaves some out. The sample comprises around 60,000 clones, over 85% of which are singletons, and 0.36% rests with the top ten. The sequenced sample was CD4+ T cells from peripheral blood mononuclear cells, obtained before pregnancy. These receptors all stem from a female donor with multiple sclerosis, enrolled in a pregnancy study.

CDR3 in DNA: TGTGCCAGCAGTTCGAACAGGGTTAGGACCGGGGAGCTGTTTTTT. Translating gives CASSSNRVRTGELFF. The chain couples TRBV28 to TRBJ2-2; D perhaps matches TRBD1 (6 bases). Germline values: CDR1 MDHEN, CDR2 SYDVKM. The CDR3 is 15 residues long. V was trimmed by 4 bases and J by 5 bases, leaving 14 bases between them.

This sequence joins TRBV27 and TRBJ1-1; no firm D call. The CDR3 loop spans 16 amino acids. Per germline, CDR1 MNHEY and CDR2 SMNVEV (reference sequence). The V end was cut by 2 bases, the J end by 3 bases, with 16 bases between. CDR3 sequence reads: CASSLGGFWRDTEAFF. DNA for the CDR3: TGTGCCAGCAGTTTAGGCGGATTCTGGAGGGACACTGAAGCTTTCTTT.